This T cell receptor (beta chain) is drawn from a study of T-cell reconstitution after alpha-beta-depleted transplantation in children. Molecular barcoding with unique molecular identifiers was used for the TCRbeta library. TCRdb re-called the PCR reads with MiXCR, one entry per CDR3 protein. The sample has roughly 500,000 distinct CDR3 sequences; roughly 33% are singletons. Unmatched junction bases numbered 4, after V lost 3 bases and J lost 6 bases. In germline, CDR1 is SGHNT, CDR2 YYREEE (reference sequence). This CDR3 region has 15 residues. The receptor's source is a human donor who donated a stem cell graft to a child with aplastic anemia. Sequences were derived from PBMCs from the stem cell graft donor, sampled from the stem cell graft. The chain employs TRBV5-4 and TRBJ2-3; 13 bases agree with TRBD2. CDR3 amino acids: CASSWTSGSGDTQYF. CDR3 DNA sequence: TGTGCCAGCAGCTGGACTAGCGGGAGTGGGGATACGCAGTATTTT.